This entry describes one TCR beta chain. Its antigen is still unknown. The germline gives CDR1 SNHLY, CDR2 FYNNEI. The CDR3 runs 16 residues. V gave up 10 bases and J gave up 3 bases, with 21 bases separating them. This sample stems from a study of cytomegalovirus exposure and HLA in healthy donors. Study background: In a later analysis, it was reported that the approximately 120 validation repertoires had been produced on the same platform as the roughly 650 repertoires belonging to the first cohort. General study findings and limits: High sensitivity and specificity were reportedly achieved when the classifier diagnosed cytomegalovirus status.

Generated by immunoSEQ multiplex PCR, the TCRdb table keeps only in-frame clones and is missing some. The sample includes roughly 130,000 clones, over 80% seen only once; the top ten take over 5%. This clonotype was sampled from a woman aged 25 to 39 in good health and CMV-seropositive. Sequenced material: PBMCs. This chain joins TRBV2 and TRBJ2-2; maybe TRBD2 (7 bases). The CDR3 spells CATTAGRGADTGELFF. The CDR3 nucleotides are TGTGCCACCACGGCAGGACGGGGGGCCGACACCGGGGAGCTGTTTTTT.